This TCR beta chain was identified in a study of T cell responses to AZD1222 COVID-19 vaccine. Study-level points and caveats: Researchers took repertoire samples only after the peak T cell response had come. The donors showed a predominance of white British ancestry and of females, with possible underestimation of clonal diversity.

Assay used: immunoSEQ multiplex PCR; TCRdb lists only in-frame clones, some missing. The top ten clones hold around 29% of a sample with 84,000 or so clones, more than 80% of them seen once. With regard to this clone: Its specificity is unknown.

Sequencing was performed on peripheral blood, taken on day 0 of AZD1222 vaccination. This TCR was recovered from an adult in good health.

The CDR3 DNA sequence: TGTGCCAGTAAGTCCCGGACGAACACCATATATTTT. The encoded protein is CASKSRTNTIYF. This chain links TRBV6-5 with TRBJ1-3; D gene ambiguous. Germline CDR1 reads MNHEY; CDR2 reads SVGAGI. This CDR3 contains 12 residues. V was trimmed by 9 bases and J by 7 bases, leaving 13 bases between them.